There are many counts of the clone carrying this T cell receptor (beta chain). The antigen is undetermined. TCRdb ran MiXCR on the RT-PCR reads and lists one entry per CDR3 protein. Among under 200,000 distinct CDR3 sequences listed, about 12% were seen once. There are 16 residues in the CDR3. V lost 5 bases and J lost 3; bases outside the gene matches: 7. The germline V gene encodes CDR1 MDHEN and CDR2 SYDVKM. These data come from a study of response to subunit inactivated influenza vaccine. Points from the study as a whole: Only a handful of new T cells, the authors suggested, are recruited with each seasonal influenza vaccination.

This sample was shared with a second study, whose subject was T cells expressing NK-cell markers. That work states: A 5'RACE template switching approach incorporating UMIs was used to make TCR beta cDNA.

The sequence came from a man aged 45 to 65 who received an inactivated influenza vaccine. The chain has TRBV28 and TRBJ1-2; 12 bases fit TRBD1. Sequenced material: CD8+ T cells sorted from PBMCs, taken 11 to 12 days after vaccination. CDR3 nucleotide sequence: TGTGCCAGCAGTCTTGGGACAGGGGGCATTGACTATGGCTACACCTTC. Encoded protein: CASSLGTGGIDYGYTF.